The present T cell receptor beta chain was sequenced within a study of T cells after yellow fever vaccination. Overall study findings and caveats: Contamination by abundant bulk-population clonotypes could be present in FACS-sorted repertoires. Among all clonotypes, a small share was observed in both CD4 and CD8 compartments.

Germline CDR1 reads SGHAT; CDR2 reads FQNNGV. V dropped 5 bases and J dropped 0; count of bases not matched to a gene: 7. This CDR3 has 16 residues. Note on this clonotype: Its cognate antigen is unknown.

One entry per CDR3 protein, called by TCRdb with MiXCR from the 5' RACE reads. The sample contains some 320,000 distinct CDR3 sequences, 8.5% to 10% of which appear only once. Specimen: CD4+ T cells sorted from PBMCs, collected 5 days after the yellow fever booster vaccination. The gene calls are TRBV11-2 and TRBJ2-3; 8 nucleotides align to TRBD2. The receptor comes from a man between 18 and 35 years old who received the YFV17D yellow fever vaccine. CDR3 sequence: CASSTGGGGSTDTQYF. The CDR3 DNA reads TGTGCCAGCAGCACTGGCGGCGGGGGGAGCACAGATACGCAGTATTTT. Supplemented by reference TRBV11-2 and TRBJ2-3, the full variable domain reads EAGVAQSPRYKIIEKRQSVAFWCNPISGHATLYWYQQILGQGPKLLIQFQNNGVVDDSQLPKDRFSAERLKGVDSTLKIQPAKLEDSAVYLCASSTGGGGSTDTQYFGPGTRLTVL.